This T cell receptor (beta chain) was captured in a study of PD-L1 blockade in urothelial cancer. Libraries were prepared by immunoSEQ multiplex PCR; TCRdb keeps only in-frame clonotypes and omits some of them. The table shows around 130,000 clones, with 65% to 85% occurring only once. Documented time point: pretreatment peripheral blood. This clonotype was obtained from a man aged 50 to 59 with urothelial cancer. The material sequenced was PBMCs, taken around atezolizumab (anti-PD-L1) treatment.

CDR3 nucleotide sequence: TGTGCCAGCAACCCAGGGACAGTCTACGAGCAGTACTTC. Translating it yields CASNPGTVYEQYF. The chain is built from TRBV6-1 and TRBJ2-7, with 7 nucleotides matching TRBD1. V was clipped by 7 bases and J by 3 bases; unmatched bases: 6. Germline values: CDR1 MNHNS, CDR2 SASEGT. This CDR3 is 13 amino acids long.